Listed here is a single T cell receptor beta chain. This entry comes from a study of blood T cell repertoires in COVID-19. Looking at the study overall: The analysed material was cDNA or gDNA that came from T cells, B-cell-depleted T cells, or PBMCs.

The V end was cut by 0 bases, the J end by 6 bases, with 9 bases between. This CDR3 region has 14 residues. From germline, CDR1 is LGHDT and CDR2 YNNKEL (reference sequence). Authors' processing steps: Reference gene primer amplification in the assay estimated nucleated cell counts. Sequencing was performed with immunoSEQ multiplex PCR; in TCRdb, only in-frame clones are kept and a portion is missing. V and J calls plus clone size are reproduced from that table; the DNA served to infer D and trimming. Seen here are 70,000 to 95,000 clones, 89% observed once, and the top ten hold about 2%. The chain recombines TRBV3-1 (or the pseudogene TRBV3-2) with TRBJ1-5, with D perhaps TRBD1 (5 bases). The receptor's source is a man in his forties or fifties with acute or convalescent COVID-19. The source material was peripheral blood. DNA of the CDR3: TGTGCCAGCAGCCAAGAAGACAGAGGTCAGCCCCAGCATTTT. Its protein product is CASSQEDRGQPQHF.